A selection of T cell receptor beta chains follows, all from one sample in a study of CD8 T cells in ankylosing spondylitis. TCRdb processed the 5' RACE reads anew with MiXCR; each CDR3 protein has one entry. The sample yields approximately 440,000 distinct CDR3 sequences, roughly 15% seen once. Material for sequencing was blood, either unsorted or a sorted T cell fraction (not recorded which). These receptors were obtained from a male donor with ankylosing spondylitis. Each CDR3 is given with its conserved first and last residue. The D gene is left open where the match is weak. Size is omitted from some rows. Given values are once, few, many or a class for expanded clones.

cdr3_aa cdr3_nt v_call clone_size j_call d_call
CASSKLAGGYEQYF TGTGCCAGCAGCAAACTAGCGGGGGGCTACGAGCAGTACTTC TRBV12-3/TRBV12-4 - TRBJ2-7 TRBD2
CASTRDRLGTEAFF TGCGCCAGCACTCGAGACAGGCTGGGGACTGAAGCTTTCTTT TRBV10-2 - TRBJ1-1 -
CASSYRGTDQETQYF TGTGCCAGCAGTTATCGGGGGACAGACCAAGAGACCCAGTACTTC TRBV6-2/TRBV6-3 - TRBJ2-5 -
CSARPLAGYTDTQYF TGCAGTGCTAGACCCCTAGCGGGGTACACAGATACGCAGTATTTT TRBV20-1 - TRBJ2-3 TRBD2
CASSRDRGTDTQYF TGTGCCAGCAGCAGGGACAGGGGAACAGATACGCAGTATTTT TRBV2 many TRBJ2-3 TRBD1
CSVTNRRSNTEAFF TGCAGCGTAACTAACAGACGGTCGAACACTGAAGCTTTCTTT TRBV29-1 few TRBJ1-1 -
CASSISLPGGPNTEAFF TGTGCCAGTAGTATCAGTCTCCCAGGGGGACCGAACACTGAAGCTTTCTTT TRBV19 - TRBJ1-1 TRBD1
CASSQGVAAQYF TGTGCCAGCAGCCAGGGAGTAGCGGCGCAGTACTTC TRBV3-1 - TRBJ2-7 -
CASRFGISGNTIYF TGTGCCAGCAGATTCGGGATATCTGGAAACACCATATATTTT TRBV6-2/TRBV6-3 - TRBJ1-3 -
CSALLTYGYTF TGCAGCGCACTTCTGACGTATGGCTACACCTTC TRBV29-1 - TRBJ1-2 -
CASSEELIPTGELFF TGTGCCAGCAGTGAAGAACTAATCCCCACCGGGGAGCTGTTTTTT TRBV2 - TRBJ2-2 -
CASSQGSTVAGQPQHF TGCGCCAGCAGCCAAGGGTCGACAGTAGCGGGTCAGCCCCAGCATTTT TRBV4-1 - TRBJ1-5 -
CASSLGTSVNTGELFF TGTGCCAGCAGTCTCGGGACTAGCGTGAACACCGGGGAGCTGTTTTTT TRBV28 few TRBJ2-2 TRBD2
CASSLDVGRYNEQFF TGTGCCAGCAGCTTAGACGTTGGCAGGTACAATGAGCAGTTCTTC TRBV7-2 - TRBJ2-1 -
CSAPGTGGKGTEAFF TGCAGTGCTCCCGGGACAGGGGGCAAGGGCACTGAAGCTTTCTTT TRBV20-1 - TRBJ1-1 TRBD1
CASSRLDRATLSTDTQYF TGTGCCAGCAGCCGTCTGGACAGGGCGACTCTAAGCACAGATACGCAGTATTTT TRBV11-1 - TRBJ2-3 TRBD1
CASSLASPSRETQYF TGTGCCAGCAGCTTAGCTTCTCCCTCGCGAGAGACCCAGTACTTC TRBV7-9 few TRBJ2-5 -
CSARVRGGLETQYF TGCAGTGCTAGGGTGCGGGGGGGTTTGGAGACCCAGTACTTC TRBV20-1 - TRBJ2-5 TRBD2
CSARITEGANTEAFF TGCAGTGCTAGAATAACGGAGGGGGCGAACACTGAAGCTTTCTTT TRBV20-1 - TRBJ1-1 TRBD1
CASTPVGDTQYF TGTGCCAGCACCCCGGTTGGAGATACGCAGTATTTT TRBV6-6 many TRBJ2-3 -
CAWRGPKETQYF TGTGCCTGGAGGGGGCCAAAAGAGACCCAGTACTTC TRBV30 few TRBJ2-5 -
CASSYGGSGAQYF TGTGCCAGCAGTTACGGGGGGAGCGGGGCCCAGTACTTC TRBV6-2/TRBV6-3 - TRBJ2-5 TRBD2
CASSRPGGGDTQYF TGTGCCAGCAGCCGCCCGGGTGGGGGGGATACGCAGTATTTT TRBV7-2 few TRBJ2-3 -
CATSDFFETSGPETQYF TGTGCCACCAGTGACTTCTTCGAGACTAGCGGCCCAGAGACCCAGTACTTC TRBV24-1 - TRBJ2-5 TRBD2